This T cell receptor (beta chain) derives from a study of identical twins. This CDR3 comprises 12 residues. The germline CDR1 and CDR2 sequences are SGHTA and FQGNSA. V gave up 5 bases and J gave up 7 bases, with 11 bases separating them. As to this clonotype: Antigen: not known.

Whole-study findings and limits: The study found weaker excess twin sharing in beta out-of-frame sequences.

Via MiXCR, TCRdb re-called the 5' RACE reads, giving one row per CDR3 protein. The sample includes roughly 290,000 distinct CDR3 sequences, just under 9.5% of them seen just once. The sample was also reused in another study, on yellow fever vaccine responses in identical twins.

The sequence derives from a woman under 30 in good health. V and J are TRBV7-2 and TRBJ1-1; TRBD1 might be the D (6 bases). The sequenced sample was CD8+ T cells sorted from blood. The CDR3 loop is CASSLPGVEAFF. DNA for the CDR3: TGTGCCAGCAGCCTACCAGGGGTTGAAGCTTTCTTT. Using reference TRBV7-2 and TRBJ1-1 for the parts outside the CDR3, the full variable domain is GAGVSQSPSNKVTEKGKDVELRCDPISGHTALYWYRQSLGQGLEFLIYFQGNSAPDKSGLPSDRFSAERTGGSVSTLTIQRTQQEDSAVYLCASSLPGVEAFFGQGTRLTVV.